The 23 T cell receptor beta chains listed next were all sequenced from one sample in a study of cytomegalovirus exposure and HLA in healthy donors. Primers included in the PCR were 60 Vbeta and 13 Jbeta primers. Only in-frame clones appear in the TCRdb table, and some are missing; sequencing was by immunoSEQ multiplex PCR. The table shows about 200,000 clones, with roughly three quarters occurring only once. Source material: PBMCs. The receptors derive from a male donor in good health and CMV-seropositive.

The rearrangement links TRBV29-1 to TRBJ2-1; D might be TRBD2 (5 bases). CDR1 is SQVTM, CDR2 ANQGSEA, per germline. Trimming removed 7 bases from V and 1 base from J, with 14 bases in between. This CDR3 contains 14 residues. CDR3 in amino acids: CSAGRDKSYNEQFF. The DNA of the CDR3 is TGCAGCGCCGGACGGGATAAGTCCTACAATGAGCAGTTCTTC.

On this clone: The sample carries other DNA sequences with the same CDR3. The rearrangement links TRBV9 to TRBJ2-7, with a possible D match to TRBD2 (5 bases). Trimming took 4 bases from V and 3 from J, leaving 8 bases between them. The CDR3 consists of 12 residues. Per the germline V gene, CDR1 is SGDLS and CDR2 is YYNGEE. The CDR3 here is CASSPGFYEQYF. The CDR3 DNA sequence: TGTGCCAGCAGCCCGGGGTTCTACGAGCAGTACTTC.

The chain employs TRBV5-4 and TRBJ2-1, with TRBD2 matching 9 bases. The CDR3 is 12 amino acids. The germline V gene has CDR1 SGHNT and CDR2 YYREEE (reference sequence). Trimming took 9 bases from V and 13 from J; bases not matched to a gene: 11. Here the CDR3 reads CAISGLALSQFF. The DNA for the CDR3 is TGTGCCATATCGGGACTAGCCCTCTCCCAGTTCTTC.

J is TRBJ2-2 and V is TRBV4-3, with TRBD2 matching 8 bases. J lost 7 bases, V lost 0 bases, and 7 bases had no gene match. This CDR3 spans 16 amino acids. CDR1 is LGHNA and CDR2 is YSLEER in the germline V gene. The DNA of the CDR3 is TGCGCCAGCAGCCAAGATACGGGGGGGCTTAGCGGGGAGCTGTTTTTT. This encodes CASSQDTGGLSGELFF.

About this clone: The junction departs from germline at one end; a sequencing error may be responsible. V gene TRBV7-7 combines with J gene TRBJ2-7; D may be TRBD1 (6 bases). There are 17 residues in the CDR3. Germline loops: CDR1 SSHAT, CDR2 FNYEAQ (reference sequence). CDR3 residues: CASSRPPGHTESYEQYF. The DNA of the CDR3 is TGTGCTAGCAGCAGACCTCCGGGACATACCGAATCCTACGAGCAGTACTTC.

The chain recombines TRBV5-1 with TRBJ2-5, with TRBD2 identical over 8 bases. The CDR3 totals 15 residues. V shed 0 bases and J 4 bases; nucleotides not matched to a gene: 5. The germline V gene has CDR1 SGHRS and CDR2 YFSETQ. DNA of the CDR3: TGCGCCAGCAGCTTGGCTGAGCGGGGGCGAGAGACCCAGTACTTC. Its translation: CASSLAERGRETQYF.

This chain joins TRBV5-6 and TRBJ1-3; D may be TRBD1 (5 bases). The CDR3 extends over 17 amino acids. Germline lookup yields CDR1 SGHDT and CDR2 YYEEEE. The V and J ends lost 0 bases and 0 bases respectively, with 13 bases between them. CDR3 DNA: TGTGCCAGCAGCTTGGTTTCTGCAGGGAACTCTGGAAACACCATATATTTT. This codes for CASSLVSAGNSGNTIYF. The full variable domain, completed using reference TRBV5-6 and TRBJ1-3, is DAGVTQSPTHLIKTRGQQVTLRCSPKSGHDTVSWYQQALGQGPQFIFQYYEEEERQRGNFPDRFSGHQFPNYSSELNVNALLLGDSALYLCASSLVSAGNSGNTIYFGEGSWLTVV.

J is TRBJ2-1 and V is TRBV7-6; 8 positions agree with TRBD1. Germline values: CDR1 SGHVS, CDR2 FNYEAQ. This CDR3 has 16 amino acids. V was clipped by 8 bases and J by 5 bases; unmatched bases: 14. Here the CDR3 reads CASGQGSRQGNNEQFF. CDR3 bases: TGTGCCAGCGGACAGGGAAGTCGACAGGGAAACAATGAGCAGTTCTTC. The entire variable domain, with the rest obtained from reference TRBV7-6 and TRBJ2-1, is as follows: GAGVSQSPRYKVTKRGQDVALRCDPISGHVSLYWYRQALGQGPEFLTYFNYEAQQDKSGLPNDRFSAERPEGSISTLTIQRTEQRDSAMYRCASGQGSRQGNNEQFFGPGTRLTVL.

The count of this clone is one. The chain has TRBV30 and TRBJ2-7; D is perhaps TRBD1 (6 bases). This CDR3 contains 15 residues. V was cut by 2 bases and J by 3 bases, with 17 bases left in between. CDR1 is GTSNPN and CDR2 is SVGIG in the germline V gene (reference sequence). Here the CDR3 DNA reads TGTGCCTGGAGTCCCCATGGGACACAAGTCTACGAGCAGTACTTC. Encoded protein: CAWSPHGTQVYEQYF.

V is TRBV30 and J is TRBJ2-7, with D tentatively TRBD2 (5 bases). The germline V gene encodes CDR1 GTSNPN and CDR2 SVGIG (reference sequence). This CDR3 has 12 amino acids. The ends were cut back, 7 bases at V and 1 base at J, with 11 bases in the middle. The CDR3 sequence: CASAAESYEQYF. The CDR3 nucleotides read TGTGCCTCAGCGGCTGAGTCCTACGAGCAGTACTTC.

This chain links TRBV7-9 with TRBJ1-5, with a tentative D call TRBD1 (5 bases). CDR3 length equals 14 residues. CDR1 SEHNR and CDR2 FQNEAQ come from the germline V gene (reference sequence). Trimming removed 3 bases at V and 2 bases at J, with 8 bases between. The CDR3 nucleotides are TGTGCCAGCAGCTTTGGGGCTGGCAATCAGCCCCAGCATTTT. Translation gives CASSFGAGNQPQHF.

The chain carries TRBV7-6 and TRBJ2-2, with D possibly being TRBD1 (5 bases). This CDR3 has 15 residues. The germline V gene has CDR1 SGHVS and CDR2 FNYEAQ. The germline V and J ends were trimmed by 5 bases and 5 bases, with 15 bases remaining between them. DNA for the CDR3: TGTGCCAGCAGCCTGGGCCAGGGATGGACCGGGGAGCTGTTTTTT. Protein sequence: CASSLGQGWTGELFF.

The rearrangement uses TRBV5-6 and TRBJ1-1; 9 nucleotides match TRBD1. The germline gives CDR1 SGHDT, CDR2 YYEEEE. This CDR3 region has 18 residues. V trimming: 2 bases; J trimming: 11 bases; junction bases outside the gene matches: 22. Here the CDR3 reads CASSLAATTGTGYSYAFF. As DNA, the CDR3 is TGTGCCAGCAGCTTAGCCGCTACTACCGGGACAGGGTATTCCTATGCTTTCTTT.

This chain links TRBV18 with TRBJ1-1, with a weak D call TRBD1 (5 bases). This CDR3 region has 13 residues. Trimming took 8 bases from V and 4 from J, leaving 14 bases between them. The germline CDR1 and CDR2 sequences are KGHSH and LQKENI. The CDR3: CASLNMGGTEAFF. CDR3 sequence (DNA): TGTGCCAGCCTAAACATGGGGGGCACTGAAGCTTTCTTT.

The chain uses TRBV28 and TRBJ2-2; no clear D gene. The germline V gene has CDR1 MDHEN and CDR2 SYDVKM. The CDR3 loop spans 16 amino acids. V was clipped by 4 bases and J by 6 bases, with 18 bases between them. The CDR3 DNA reads TGTGCCAGCAGTTCAACAAGTCAGGCGAAGGCCGGGGAGCTGTTTTTT. This codes for CASSSTSQAKAGELFF.

The chain is built from TRBV6-1 and TRBJ2-1; TRBD2 agrees at 8 bases. The CDR3 loop spans 15 amino acids. Germline CDR1 is MNHNS and CDR2 is SASEGT. Trimming at V came to 1 base and at J to 4 bases, leaving 3 bases not matched to a gene. Here the CDR3 DNA reads TGTGCCAGCAGTGAAGTAGCGGGAACATACAATGAGCAGTTCTTC. Residues: CASSEVAGTYNEQFF.

V is TRBV9 and J is TRBJ1-3; tentatively, D is TRBD1 (5 bases). Germline V CDR1 and CDR2: SGDLS, YYNGEE. Trimming took 4 bases from V and 2 from J, leaving 16 bases between them. The CDR3 extends over 16 amino acids. The CDR3 sequence: CASSTVGGSAGNTIYF. The CDR3 DNA follows: TGTGCCAGCAGCACGGTTGGGGGGTCAGCTGGAAACACCATATATTTT.

This chain links TRBV6-6 with TRBJ2-5; the D is unclear. Per the germline V gene, CDR1 is MNHNY and CDR2 is SVGAGI (reference sequence). Trimming cost V 8 bases and J 0 bases, with 13 bases left between them. The CDR3 is made up of 14 amino acids. The CDR3 spells CASRDDSYQETQYF. DNA of the CDR3: TGTGCCAGCCGCGACGACTCGTACCAAGAGACCCAGTACTTC.

The V gene is TRBV28, the J gene TRBJ2-5; 8 nucleotides match TRBD1. The CDR3 totals 14 residues. CDR1 is MDHEN and CDR2 is SYDVKM in the germline V gene. The V and J ends lost 8 bases and 4 bases, in that order; junction bases with no gene match: 9. The CDR3 DNA reads as TGTGCCAGCGGAGACAGGGGACAGCGAGAGACCCAGTACTTC. Its translation is CASGDRGQRETQYF.

The chain links TRBV7-3 to TRBJ1-1; D is perhaps TRBD1 (5 bases). The germline CDR1 and CDR2 sequences are SGHTA and FQGTGA. CDR3 size: 16 residues. Trimming pared 1 base from V and 1 base from J, leaving 13 bases between. DNA for the CDR3: TGTGCCAGCAGCTTAAGGGGTCGGGGGGGGAACACTGAAGCTTTCTTT. Its translation is CASSLRGRGGNTEAFF.

The chain uses TRBV11-2 and TRBJ2-3; 8 bases are a match to TRBD2. This CDR3 spans 16 amino acids. Germline-derived CDR1 and CDR2 are SGHAT and FQNNGV. V trimming: 1 base; J trimming: 1 base; junction bases outside the gene matches: 4. The CDR3, as DNA: TGTGCCAGCAGCTTAGGGAAGACTAGCGGCACAGATACGCAGTATTTT. It specifies CASSLGKTSGTDTQYF.

The chain combines TRBV7-9 with TRBJ2-1, with D possibly matching TRBD1 (6 bases). Per germline, CDR1 SEHNR and CDR2 FQNEAQ (reference sequence). V was pared by 2 bases and J by 8 bases, with 22 bases between. The CDR3 runs 17 residues. CDR3 residues: CASSLRVWQGSFDEQFF. In DNA form, the CDR3 reads TGTGCCAGCAGCTTACGGGTCTGGCAGGGGAGTTTCGATGAGCAGTTCTTC.

This chain joins TRBV28 and TRBJ2-6, with D perhaps matching TRBD1 (6 bases). This CDR3 contains 17 residues. Germline CDR1 MDHEN, CDR2 SYDVKM. V was shortened by 5 bases and J by 2 bases, with 16 bases between the two germline ends. The CDR3 loop reads CASSPGQKRPGANVLTF. CDR3 DNA sequence: TGTGCCAGCAGTCCTGGACAGAAGCGGCCTGGGGCCAACGTCCTGACTTTC. The full variable domain, its missing parts supplied by reference TRBV28 and TRBJ2-6, is DVKVTQSSRYLVKRTGEKVFLECVQDMDHENMFWYRQDPGLGLRLIYFSYDVKMKEKGDIPEGYSVSREKKERFSLILESASTNQTSMYLCASSPGQKRPGANVLTFGAGSRLTVL.